What follows are 27 T cell receptor beta chains derived from one specimen sequenced in a study of T cell responses to AZD1222 COVID-19 vaccine. TCRdb's copy holds only in-frame clones and misses some; the assay was immunoSEQ multiplex PCR. In the table there are about 110,000 clones, 85% to 90% of which are singletons. The sample consisted of peripheral blood, taken on day 0 of AZD1222 vaccination. The source is an adult in good health.

This chain connects TRBV7-2 to TRBJ2-2, with D perhaps TRBD1 (5 bases). Germline-derived CDR1 and CDR2 are SGHTA and FQGNSA. Trimming left V 5 bases short and J 1 base short, with 14 bases between. There are 16 residues in the CDR3. CDR3 residues: CASSRDRTGNTGELFF. The DNA of the CDR3 is TGTGCCAGCAGCCGCGACCGTACAGGGAACACCGGGGAGCTGTTTTTT.

The chain uses TRBV7-3 and TRBJ2-7; 12 bases align to TRBD2. Germline V CDR1 and CDR2: SGHTA, FQGTGA. V shed 5 bases and J 7 bases; nucleotides not matched to a gene: 3. The CDR3 runs 13 residues. CDR3 loop: CASSDGTSGEQYF. The CDR3 DNA reads as TGTGCCAGCAGCGACGGGACTAGCGGGGAGCAGTACTTC.

The chain recombines TRBV28 with TRBJ2-1, with a possible D match to TRBD2 (6 bases). Trimming shortened V by 4 bases and J by 4 bases, and 14 bases separated the two germline ends. This CDR3 spans 15 amino acids. Germline CDR1 is MDHEN and CDR2 is SYDVKM. The CDR3: CASSSAPSAYNEQFF. CDR3 DNA sequence: TGTGCCAGCAGTTCCGCCCCTAGCGCGTACAATGAGCAGTTCTTC.

The rearrangement links TRBV2 to TRBJ1-5; tentative D call: TRBD1 (6 bases). This CDR3 has 14 amino acids. Trimming cost V 6 bases and J 5 bases, with 14 bases left between them. The germline V gene has CDR1 SNHLY and CDR2 FYNNEI. CDR3 DNA: TGTGCCAGCAGCTTTGGAGGGGGGGATCAGCCCCAGCATTTT. Translating gives CASSFGGGDQPQHF. The whole variable domain, remainder taken from reference TRBV2 and TRBJ1-5, is EPEVTQTPSHQVTQMGQEVILRCVPISNHLYFYWYRQILGQKVEFLVSFYNNEISEKSEIFDDQFSVERPDGSNFTLKIRSTKLEDSAMYFCASSFGGGDQPQHFGDGTRLSIL.

In this sample, this clone turned up a few times. This rearrangement joins TRBV5-4 to TRBJ2-7; 7 bases are shared with TRBD1. Germline values: CDR1 SGHNT, CDR2 YYREEE (reference sequence). J was trimmed by 0 bases and V by 0 bases; bases with no gene match: 9. The CDR3 runs to 17 residues. The CDR3 spells CASSLAVSGTASYEQYF. CDR3 nucleotides: TGTGCCAGCAGCTTGGCCGTTTCAGGGACAGCCTCCTACGAGCAGTACTTC.

V usage is TRBV6-2 or TRBV6-3 and J usage is TRBJ1-1; D is uncertain. CDR3 size: 14 residues. Germline V lookup: CDR1 MNHEY, CDR2 SVGEGT. Trimming took 2 bases from V and 4 from J, leaving 11 bases between them. The CDR3: CASSYARALTEAFF. The CDR3, as DNA: TGTGCCAGCAGTTACGCCCGGGCGCTCACTGAAGCTTTCTTT.

The table lists this clone with a few counts. The CDR3 DNA reads TGTGCCAGTAGTATCGGGCAGGGTTCACCCCTCCACTTT. Translated, it gives CASSIGQGSPLHF. The gene calls are TRBV19 and TRBJ1-6, with D possibly TRBD1 on 5 matching bases. V was shortened by 3 bases and J by 9 bases, with 9 bases between the two germline ends. The CDR3 has 13 residues. Germline CDR1 reads LNHDA; CDR2 reads SQIVND (reference sequence).

The CDR3, as DNA: TGCGCCAGCAGCTTGGGAGGGACAGGATCCTACGAGCAGTACTTC. Its translation is CASSLGGTGSYEQYF. This chain links TRBV5-1 with TRBJ2-7, with 8 nucleotides matching TRBD1. V shed 0 bases, J shed 1 base, and the junction held 3 bases outside the gene matches. Germline V lookup: CDR1 SGHRS, CDR2 YFSETQ. CDR3 length equals 15 residues. Looking up the rest from reference TRBV5-1 and TRBJ2-7 gives the full variable domain: KAGVTQTPRYLIKTRGQQVTLSCSPISGHRSVSWYQQTPGQGLQFLFEYFSETQRNKGNFPGRFSGRQFSNSRSEMNVSTLELGDSALYLCASSLGGTGSYEQYFGPGTRLTVT.

The chain carries TRBV19 and TRBJ2-3; 11 nucleotides match TRBD2. V lost 9 bases and J lost 4; bases outside the gene matches: 3. CDR3 length: 13 residues. CDR1 is LNHDA and CDR2 is SQIVND in the germline V gene (reference sequence). In DNA form, the CDR3 reads TGTGCCAGCCTAGCGGGAGGTGCAGATACGCAGTATTTT. It yields the protein CASLAGGADTQYF.

Only one count was recorded for this clone. This chain links TRBV29-1 with TRBJ1-5; TRBD1 agrees at 9 bases. Losses at the gene ends were 6 bases for V and 10 bases for J; bases not matched to a gene: 13. The germline gives CDR1 SQVTM, CDR2 ANQGSEA. The CDR3 loop spans 14 amino acids. In DNA, the CDR3 is TGCAGCGTGGCGACAGGGACAGGGCAACAACCCCAGCATTTT. Protein: CSVATGTGQQPQHF.

V and J are TRBV4-3 and TRBJ2-1; possibly TRBD2 for D (5 bases). The germline V gene has CDR1 LGHNA and CDR2 YSLEER. This CDR3 is built from 15 residues. With 0 bases removed from V and 7 bases from J, the gap between germline ends came to 13 bases. The CDR3 here is CASSQDPGPGNEQFF. The CDR3 region has the DNA TGCGCCAGCAGCCAAGATCCCGGACCGGGGAATGAGCAGTTCTTC.

This clone was seen a handful of times. CDR3 nucleotide sequence: TGCGCCAGCACTCTAATGGGGGGGCAAAACTATGGCTACACCTTC. It specifies CASTLMGGQNYGYTF. The chain recombines TRBV4-1 with TRBJ1-2, with D possibly TRBD1 on 6 matching bases. The CDR3 runs to 15 residues. Trimming took off 7 bases at V and 2 bases at J, with 17 bases between the two ends. CDR1 and CDR2 (germline): MGHRA, YSYEKL.

The chain couples TRBV4-2 to TRBJ2-5; D remains unclear. The V gene's germline CDR1 is LGHNA and CDR2 YNFKEQ. V lost 0 bases to trimming and J lost 6 bases, with 8 bases between them. This CDR3 is 13 amino acids long. The CDR3 region is CASSQEYGQTQYF. In DNA form, the CDR3 reads TGTGCCAGCAGCCAAGAGTATGGTCAGACCCAGTACTTC.

This clone was seen only a few times. The V gene is TRBV9, the J gene TRBJ2-3, with D unresolved. This CDR3 has 15 residues. V dropped 0 bases and J dropped 2 bases, with 10 bases sitting between them. The V gene's germline CDR1 is SGDLS and CDR2 YYNGEE. The chain's CDR3 is CASSVVPQHTDTQYF. CDR3 sequence (DNA): TGTGCCAGCAGCGTAGTACCGCAACACACAGATACGCAGTATTTT.

This sequence joins TRBV5-5 and TRBJ1-1; weak D call: TRBD1 (5 bases). The CDR3 spans 16 residues. Trimming left V 4 bases short and J 1 base short, with 17 bases between. The germline V gene encodes CDR1 SGHKS and CDR2 YYEKEE (reference sequence). CDR3 sequence: CASSPNRDGKNTEAFF. The CDR3 DNA reads TGTGCCAGCAGCCCCAACCGGGACGGAAAGAACACTGAAGCTTTCTTT.

The chain carries TRBV5-6 and TRBJ2-1; D unresolved. Deletions cut 0 bases from V and 10 bases from J, with 11 bases between. Looked up from germline, CDR1 is SGHDT and CDR2 is YYEEEE. The CDR3 runs to 13 residues. The CDR3 reads CASSLVGLGEQFF. In nucleotides, the CDR3 is TGTGCCAGCAGCTTGGTAGGGCTTGGCGAGCAGTTCTTC.

The V call is TRBV7-2, the J call TRBJ1-1, with a possible D match to TRBD1 (5 bases). The CDR3 length is 16 residues. Germline V gene sequence: CDR1 SGHTA, CDR2 FQGNSA. Between the trimmed V and J ends, which lost 4 bases and 0 bases, there was a span of 15 bases. The CDR3 loop reads CASSSWTRGMNTEAFF. In nucleotides, the CDR3 is TGTGCCAGCAGCTCCTGGACTCGGGGGATGAACACTGAAGCTTTCTTT.

The rearrangement links TRBV7-9 to TRBJ2-5; TRBD2 matches at 14 bases. The junction had 6 bases not matched to a gene; V was cut back by 1 base and J by 5 bases. The CDR3 is made up of 17 amino acids. The germline gives CDR1 SEHNR, CDR2 FQNEAQ (reference sequence). CDR3 DNA: TGTGCCAGCAGCTTAGGACTAGCGGGAGGGCCCCGGGAGACCCAGTACTTC. Encoded protein: CASSLGLAGGPRETQYF.

The V call is TRBV10-2, the J call TRBJ1-5, with 8 nucleotides matching TRBD1. V lost 3 bases and J lost 1; bases outside the gene matches: 5. Per germline, CDR1 WSHSY and CDR2 SAAADI. This CDR3 spans 16 amino acids. The CDR3 DNA sequence: TGCGCCAGCAGTGAATCCAGGGGGCTAAGCAATCAGCCCCAGCATTTT. Residues: CASSESRGLSNQPQHF.

This chain uses TRBV29-1 with TRBJ2-3; D ambiguous. Germline V gives CDR1 SQVTM, CDR2 ANQGSEA. The V end lost 4 bases, the J end lost 4 bases, and 9 bases lay between the germline ends. This CDR3 has 12 residues. The CDR3 bases are TGCAGCGTTGGAGAAGGTCCAGATACGCAGTATTTT. As protein: CSVGEGPDTQYF.

V and J are TRBV27 and TRBJ2-3, with TRBD2 identical over 12 bases. The V gene's germline CDR1 is MNHEY and CDR2 SMNVEV (reference sequence). The CDR3 sequence is 16 residues long. The V segment lost 5 bases and the J segment 0 bases; nucleotides outside the gene matches: 3. CDR3 sequence reads: CASSPLAGGSTDTQYF. Written as DNA, the CDR3 is TGTGCCAGCAGTCCCCTAGCGGGGGGGAGCACAGATACGCAGTATTTT.

The chain links TRBV28 to TRBJ2-2; the D is unclear. With 6 bases removed from V and 5 bases from J, the gap between germline ends came to 4 bases. The CDR3 has 11 residues. Germline loops: CDR1 MDHEN, CDR2 SYDVKM. In DNA, the CDR3 is TGTGCCAGCAGACTTACCGGGGAGCTGTTTTTT. Translation gives CASRLTGELFF.

V usage is TRBV7-2 and J usage is TRBJ1-1; D gene uncertain. The CDR3 length is 14 residues. In germline, CDR1 is SGHTA, CDR2 FQGNSA. The V and J ends lost 2 bases and 11 bases respectively, with 18 bases between them. For the CDR3, the DNA is TGTGCCAGCAGCTTACTTGTAGGGAGGCCGACGGCTTTCTTT. This codes for CASSLLVGRPTAFF.

This clone was found a few times. The V and J genes are TRBV6-2 or TRBV6-3 and TRBJ2-3; D perhaps matches TRBD1 (6 bases). CDR1 MNHEY and CDR2 SVGEGT come from the germline V gene. Trimming pared 2 bases from V and 3 bases from J, leaving 9 bases between. The CDR3 totals 14 residues. This chain's CDR3 is CASSYKGDTDTQYF. CDR3 bases: TGTGCCAGCAGTTACAAGGGGGATACAGATACGCAGTATTTT.

This chain joins TRBV10-3 and TRBJ1-2, with D maybe TRBD1 (6 bases). Trimming stripped 7 bases from V and 5 bases from J, with 17 bases between. Germline loops: CDR1 ENHRY, CDR2 SYGVKD. This CDR3 contains 14 residues. CDR3 DNA: TGTGCCATCACCCAAAGCCGACAGGATTATGGCTACACCTTC. Protein sequence: CAITQSRQDYGYTF.

This chain connects TRBV28 to TRBJ1-3; a weak D match, TRBD1 (6 bases). Germline-derived CDR1 and CDR2 are MDHEN and SYDVKM. Trimming shortened V by 3 bases and J by 0 bases, and 21 bases separated the two germline ends. This CDR3 has 19 amino acids. CDR3 sequence (DNA): TGTGCCAGCAGTTTCACAGGGTGGAACCCTCTTTACTCTGGAAACACCATATATTTT. It encodes CASSFTGWNPLYSGNTIYF.

Here the CDR3 DNA reads TGTGCCAGCAGCGTAGGACAAGTCACCGGGGAGCTGTTTTTT. Encoded protein: CASSVGQVTGELFF. The rearrangement links TRBV9 to TRBJ2-2; D ambiguous. Trimming removed 0 bases at V and 4 bases at J, with 7 bases between. The CDR3 spans 14 residues. In germline, CDR1 is SGDLS, CDR2 YYNGEE.